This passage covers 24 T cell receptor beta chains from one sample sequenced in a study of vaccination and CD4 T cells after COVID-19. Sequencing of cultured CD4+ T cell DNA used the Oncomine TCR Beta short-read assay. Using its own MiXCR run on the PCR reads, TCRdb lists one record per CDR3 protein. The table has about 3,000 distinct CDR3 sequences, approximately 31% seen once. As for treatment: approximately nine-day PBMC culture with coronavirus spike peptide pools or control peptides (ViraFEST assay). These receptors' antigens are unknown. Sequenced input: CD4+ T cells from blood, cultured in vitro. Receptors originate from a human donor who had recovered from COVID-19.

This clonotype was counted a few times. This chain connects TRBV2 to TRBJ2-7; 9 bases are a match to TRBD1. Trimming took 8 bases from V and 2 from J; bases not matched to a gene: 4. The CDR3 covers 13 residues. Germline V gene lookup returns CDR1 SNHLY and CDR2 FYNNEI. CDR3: CASARQGAYEQYF. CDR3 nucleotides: TGTGCCAGCGCCCGACAGGGGGCCTACGAGCAGTACTTC.

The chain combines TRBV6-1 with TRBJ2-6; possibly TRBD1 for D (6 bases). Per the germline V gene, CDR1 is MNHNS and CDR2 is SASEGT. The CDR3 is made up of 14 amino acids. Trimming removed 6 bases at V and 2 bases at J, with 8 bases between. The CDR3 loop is CASSRQAGANVLTF. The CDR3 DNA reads TGTGCCAGCAGCCGACAGGCTGGGGCCAACGTCCTGACTTTC.

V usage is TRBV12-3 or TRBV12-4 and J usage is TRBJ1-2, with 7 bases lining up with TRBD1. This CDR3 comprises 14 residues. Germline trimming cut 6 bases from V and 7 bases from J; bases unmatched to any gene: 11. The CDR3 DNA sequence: TGTGCCAGCAGATCGGGACAGTGGGGGGCTGGCTACACCTTC. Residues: CASRSGQWGAGYTF.

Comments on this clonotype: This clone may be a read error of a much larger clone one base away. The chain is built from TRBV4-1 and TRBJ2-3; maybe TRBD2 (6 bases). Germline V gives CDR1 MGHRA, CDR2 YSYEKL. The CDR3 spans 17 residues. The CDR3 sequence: CVSSQDLGTYSTDTQYF. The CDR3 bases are TGCGTCAGCAGCCAAGATTTGGGGACTTATAGCACAGATACGCAGTATTTT.

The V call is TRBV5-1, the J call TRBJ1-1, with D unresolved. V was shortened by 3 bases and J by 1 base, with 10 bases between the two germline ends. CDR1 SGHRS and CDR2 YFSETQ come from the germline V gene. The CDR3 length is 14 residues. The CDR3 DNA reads TGCGCCAGCAGCTCCTACGTTACGAACACTGAAGCTTTCTTT. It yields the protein CASSSYVTNTEAFF.

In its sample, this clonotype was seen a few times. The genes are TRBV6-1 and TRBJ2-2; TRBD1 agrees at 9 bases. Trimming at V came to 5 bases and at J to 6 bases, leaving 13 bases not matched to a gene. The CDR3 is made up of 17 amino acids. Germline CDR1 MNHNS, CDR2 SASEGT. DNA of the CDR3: TGTGCCAGCAGTCGCGGGACAGGGACTCCCACCGCCGGGGAGCTGTTTTTT. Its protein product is CASSRGTGTPTAGELFF.

The CDR3 region has the DNA TGTGCCAGCAGCCCCCCACAGAGGAACACTGAAGCTTTCTTT. This codes for CASSPPQRNTEAFF. V and J are TRBV7-9 and TRBJ1-1; no clear D gene. Trimming left V 5 bases short and J 1 base short, with 11 bases between. The V gene's germline CDR1 is SEHNR and CDR2 FQNEAQ (reference sequence). CDR3 length equals 14 residues.

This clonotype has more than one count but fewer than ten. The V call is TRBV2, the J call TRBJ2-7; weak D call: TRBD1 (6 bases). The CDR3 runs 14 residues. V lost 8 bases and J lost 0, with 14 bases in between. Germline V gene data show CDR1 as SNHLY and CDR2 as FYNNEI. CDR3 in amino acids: CASRRTDNSYEQYF. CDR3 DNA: TGTGCCAGCCGCCGGACAGATAACTCCTACGAGCAGTACTTC.

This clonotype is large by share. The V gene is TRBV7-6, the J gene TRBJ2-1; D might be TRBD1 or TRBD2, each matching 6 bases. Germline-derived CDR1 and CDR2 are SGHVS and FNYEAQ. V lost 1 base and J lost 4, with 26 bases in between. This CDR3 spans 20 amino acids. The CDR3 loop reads CASSLDWSPFGGAGYNEQFF. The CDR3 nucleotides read TGTGCCAGCAGCTTAGATTGGAGTCCGTTTGGGGGCGCGGGGTACAATGAGCAGTTCTTC.

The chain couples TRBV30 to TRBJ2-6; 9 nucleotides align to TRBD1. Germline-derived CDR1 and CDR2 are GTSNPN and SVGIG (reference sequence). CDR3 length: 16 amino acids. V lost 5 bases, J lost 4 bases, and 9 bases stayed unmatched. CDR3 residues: CAWGGQGSSGANVLTF. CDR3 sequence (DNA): TGTGCCTGGGGGGGACAGGGAAGCTCCGGGGCCAACGTCCTGACTTTC.

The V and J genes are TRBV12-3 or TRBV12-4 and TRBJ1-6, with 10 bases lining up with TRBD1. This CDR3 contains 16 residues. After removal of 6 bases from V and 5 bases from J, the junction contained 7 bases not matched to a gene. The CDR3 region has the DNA TGTGCCAGCAGATGGGGACAGGGGAGAAATAATTCACCCCTCCACTTT. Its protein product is CASRWGQGRNNSPLHF.

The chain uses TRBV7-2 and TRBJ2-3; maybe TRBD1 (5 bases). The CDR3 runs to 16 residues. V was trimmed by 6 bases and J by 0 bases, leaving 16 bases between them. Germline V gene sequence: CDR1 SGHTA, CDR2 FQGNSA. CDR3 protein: CASSNWAGSSTDTQYF. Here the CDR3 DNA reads TGTGCCAGCAGTAACTGGGCAGGGTCTAGCACAGATACGCAGTATTTT.

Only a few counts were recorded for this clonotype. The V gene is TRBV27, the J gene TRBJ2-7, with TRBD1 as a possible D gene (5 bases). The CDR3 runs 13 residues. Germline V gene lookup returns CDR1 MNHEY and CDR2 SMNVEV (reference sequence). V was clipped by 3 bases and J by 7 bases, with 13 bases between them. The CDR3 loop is CASSFTGAGEQYF. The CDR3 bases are TGTGCCAGCAGTTTCACAGGTGCTGGGGAGCAGTACTTC.

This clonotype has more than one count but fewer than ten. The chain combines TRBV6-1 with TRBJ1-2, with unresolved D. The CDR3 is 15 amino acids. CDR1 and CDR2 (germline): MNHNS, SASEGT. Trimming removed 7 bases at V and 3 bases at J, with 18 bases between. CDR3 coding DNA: TGTGCCAGCACAATACTAACCGGGAGTCACTATGGCTACACCTTC. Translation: CASTILTGSHYGYTF.

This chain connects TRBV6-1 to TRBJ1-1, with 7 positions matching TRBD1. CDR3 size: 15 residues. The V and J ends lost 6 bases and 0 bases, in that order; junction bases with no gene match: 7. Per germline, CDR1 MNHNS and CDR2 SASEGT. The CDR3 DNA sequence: TGTGCCAGCAGCCCTAGGGGGCTTTTGAACACTGAAGCTTTCTTT. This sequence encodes CASSPRGLLNTEAFF.

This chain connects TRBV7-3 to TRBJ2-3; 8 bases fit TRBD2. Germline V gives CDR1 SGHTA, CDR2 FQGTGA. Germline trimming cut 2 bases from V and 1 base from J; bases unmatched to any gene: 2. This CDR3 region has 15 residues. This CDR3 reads CASSLSAGGTDTQYF. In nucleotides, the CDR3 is TGTGCCAGCAGCTTATCAGCGGGAGGCACAGATACGCAGTATTTT.

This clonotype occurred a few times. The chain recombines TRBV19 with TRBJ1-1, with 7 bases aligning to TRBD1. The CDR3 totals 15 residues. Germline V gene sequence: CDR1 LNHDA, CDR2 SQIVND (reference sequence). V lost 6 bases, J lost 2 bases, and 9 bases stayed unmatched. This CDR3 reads CASRQGGFDNTEAFF. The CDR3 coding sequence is TGTGCCAGTAGGCAGGGGGGTTTTGACAACACTGAAGCTTTCTTT.

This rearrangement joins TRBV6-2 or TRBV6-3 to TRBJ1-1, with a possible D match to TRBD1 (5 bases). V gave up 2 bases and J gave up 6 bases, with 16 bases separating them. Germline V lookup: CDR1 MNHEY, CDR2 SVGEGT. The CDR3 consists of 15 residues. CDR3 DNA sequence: TGTGCCAGCAGTTACCGGGCCGGGGCAATAGCTGAAGCTTTCTTT. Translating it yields CASSYRAGAIAEAFF.

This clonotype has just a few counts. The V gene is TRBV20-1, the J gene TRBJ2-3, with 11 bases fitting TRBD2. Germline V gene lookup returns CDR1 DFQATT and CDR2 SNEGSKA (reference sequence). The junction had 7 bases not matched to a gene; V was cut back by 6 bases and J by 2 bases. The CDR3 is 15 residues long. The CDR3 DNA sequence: TGCAGTGCCCTGGGTAGCGGGGGGGTCACAGATACGCAGTATTTT. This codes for CSALGSGGVTDTQYF.

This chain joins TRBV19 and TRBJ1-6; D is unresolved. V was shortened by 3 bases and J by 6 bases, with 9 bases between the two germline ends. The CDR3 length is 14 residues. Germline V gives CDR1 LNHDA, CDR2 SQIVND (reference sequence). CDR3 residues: CASSIRQSNSPLHF. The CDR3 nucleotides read TGTGCCAGTAGTATTCGGCAGAGTAATTCACCCCTCCACTTT.

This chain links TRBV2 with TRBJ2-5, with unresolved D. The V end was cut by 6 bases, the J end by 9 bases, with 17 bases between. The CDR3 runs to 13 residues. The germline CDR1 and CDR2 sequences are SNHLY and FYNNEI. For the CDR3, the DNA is TGTGCCAGCAGGGGGATGGAAGCCCCCCCCCAGTACTTC. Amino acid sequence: CASRGMEAPPQYF.

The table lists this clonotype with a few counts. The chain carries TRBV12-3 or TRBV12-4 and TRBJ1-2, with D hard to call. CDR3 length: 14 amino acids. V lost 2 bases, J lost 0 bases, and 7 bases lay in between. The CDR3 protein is CASSLTRANYGYTF. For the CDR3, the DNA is TGTGCCAGCAGTTTAACCCGGGCTAACTATGGCTACACCTTC.

As DNA, the CDR3 is TGCGCCAGCAGCTTGGGAGGCGGGGGAAAGGAGACCCAGTACTTC. Amino acids: CASSLGGGGKETQYF. The chain joins TRBV5-1 to TRBJ2-5, with 7 bases matching TRBD2. The CDR3 runs to 15 residues. Germline loops: CDR1 SGHRS, CDR2 YFSETQ. With 0 bases clipped from V and 5 bases from J, the junction kept 7 bases outside the gene matches.

DNA of the CDR3: TGTGCCAGCTCAGGAGTGAACACTGAAGCTTTCTTT. It translates to CASSGVNTEAFF. The chain couples TRBV6-1 to TRBJ1-1; D unresolved. The CDR3 has 12 amino acids. Germline CDR1 MNHNS, CDR2 SASEGT. The V and J ends lost 8 bases and 0 bases respectively, with 7 bases between them.